The present entry profiles one TCR beta chain with its context. The treatment here: roughly 18 received Ad26.COV2.S at low or high dose, single or two shots; five or six received placebo; per-sample allocation not given. Sampling occurred on day 63 after the first vaccine or placebo injection. This record comes from a study of Ad26.COV2.S vaccination and SARS-CoV-2 variants. Using immunoSEQ multiplex PCR, the repertoire was profiled, and TCRdb retains in-frame clones only, with some absent. The repertoire consists of 320,000 or so clones, with 90% occurring once and the leading ten covering 4.5% to 7%. The V gene lost 3 bases and the J gene lost 4 bases, with 12 bases spanning the gap. Germline lookup yields CDR1 LGHNA and CDR2 YSLEER. The CDR3 contains 15 residues.

The source was peripheral blood, collected in a trial of Ad26.COV2.S vaccine versus placebo. The V and J genes are TRBV4-3 and TRBJ2-2, with D perhaps matching TRBD1 or TRBD2 (5 bases each). This sequence was found in a person aged 18-60 years who received the Ad26.COV2.S COVID-19 vaccine or a placebo. This chain's CDR3 is CASSHVGTGTGELFF. DNA for the CDR3: TGCGCCAGCAGCCACGTCGGGACCGGCACCGGGGAGCTGTTTTTT.